These 8 T cell receptor beta chains share one sample of origin, sequenced in a study of cytomegalovirus exposure and HLA in healthy donors (dated by TCRdb to the late 2010s). The method was the immunoSEQ multiplex PCR assay. Here the immuneACCESS table is served through TCRdb, limited to in-frame sequences with V and J called. Missing clones are a known gap in these copies; in checked studies unresolved V genes cover under half, and the rest lacks a known reason. In all, the sample holds a few hundred thousand clones, and 86% of those were seen once. The ten largest clones capture roughly 0.83% of the sample. The sequenced material came from PBMCs. These receptors were obtained from a young woman in good health and CMV-seronegative.

In this sample, this clone turned up once. The rearrangement links TRBV5-6 to TRBJ1-6; D is perhaps TRBD1 (6 bases). Germline CDR1 reads SGHDT; CDR2 reads YYEEEE. V lost 0 bases to trimming and J lost 7 bases, with 11 bases between them. The CDR3 loop spans 15 amino acids. This chain's CDR3 is CASSLDGQLNSPLHF. CDR3 nucleotides: TGTGCCAGCAGCTTGGATGGACAGCTAAATTCACCCCTCCACTTT.

The chain employs TRBV2 and TRBJ2-1, with 7 bases identical to TRBD1. The germline gives CDR1 SNHLY, CDR2 FYNNEI. V gave up 6 bases and J gave up 0 bases; unmatched junction bases: 11. The CDR3 sequence is 17 residues long. The CDR3 loop reads CASRKSGRGSSYNEQFF. Here the CDR3 DNA reads TGTGCCAGCAGGAAATCCGGCAGGGGGAGCTCCTACAATGAGCAGTTCTTC. Full variable domain (missing parts from reference TRBV2 and TRBJ2-1): EPEVTQTPSHQVTQMGQEVILRCVPISNHLYFYWYRQILGQKVEFLVSFYNNEISEKSEIFDDQFSVERPDGSNFTLKIRSTKLEDSAMYFCASRKSGRGSSYNEQFFGPGTRLTVL.

This clone appeared a single time. The rearrangement uses TRBV2 and TRBJ1-1; 10 bases map to TRBD1. The length of the CDR3 is 16 residues. Germline trimming cut 4 bases from V and 2 bases from J; bases unmatched to any gene: 7. The germline CDR1 and CDR2 sequences are SNHLY and FYNNEI. This CDR3 is CASSVDRGVKNTEAFF. The DNA of the CDR3 is TGTGCCAGCAGTGTGGACAGGGGGGTGAAAAACACTGAAGCTTTCTTT.

This rearrangement joins TRBV5-6 to TRBJ1-5; D not certain. CDR3 size: 12 residues. CDR1 and CDR2 from the germline V gene are SGHDT and YYEEEE. V shed 2 bases and J shed 3 bases, with 3 bases lying between them. The CDR3 DNA reads as TGTGCCAGCAGCTTCCTCAATCAGCCCCAGCATTTT. Its translation is CASSFLNQPQHF.

This rearrangement joins TRBV6-6 to TRBJ2-3; TRBD2 aligns across 12 bases. The CDR3 has 14 residues. Trimming cost V 6 bases and J 6 bases; bases outside gene matches: 4. Looked up from germline, CDR1 is MNHNY and CDR2 is SVGAGI (reference sequence). The CDR3 region is CASSSSGGADTQYF. In DNA, the CDR3 is TGTGCCAGCAGCTCTAGCGGGGGGGCTGATACGCAGTATTTT.

This sequence joins TRBV5-1 and TRBJ2-5, with unresolved D. V lost 1 base and J lost 3, with 4 bases in between. CDR3 length: 12 amino acids. Germline V gene sequence: CDR1 SGHRS, CDR2 YFSETQ. The CDR3 DNA follows: TGCGCCAGCAGCTTGTCCGAAGAGACCCAGTACTTC. Protein product: CASSLSEETQYF.

This clone showed up just a few times. The V gene is TRBV7-6, the J gene TRBJ1-2; TRBD1 matches 8 bases. The V gene's germline CDR1 is SGHVS and CDR2 FNYEAQ. V was pared by 1 base and J by 7 bases, with 2 bases of the junction left unmatched. This CDR3 has 13 amino acids. As DNA, the CDR3 is TGTGCCAGCAGCTTAGTACAGGGGGGTGGCTACACCTTC. Residues: CASSLVQGGGYTF.

This clone was found a few times. Distinct nucleotide sequences in the sample also encode this CDR3. The chain recombines TRBV7-9 with TRBJ1-1, with 8 bases lining up with TRBD1. J gave up 4 bases and V 5 bases, and 6 bases lay outside the gene matches. The CDR3 spans 14 residues. Per germline, CDR1 SEHNR and CDR2 FQNEAQ (reference sequence). The CDR3 nucleotides read TGTGCCAGCAGCGATCGGCAGGGGGCCACTGAAGCTTTCTTT. Translated, it gives CASSDRQGATEAFF.